This record concerns one T cell receptor beta chain sequence. Its antigen remains unknown. This record comes from a study of read filtering for tumor transcriptome and immune sequencing. The overall study: IR-seq gave about 3.5 to 11 million TCR reads per sample; RNA-seq gave roughly 75 to 1,400.

Study results and caveats: Approximately 77% of IR-seq clonotypes had a single read, yet these held around 3.5% of reads.

CDR1 and CDR2 from the germline V gene are MNHEY and SMNVEV (reference sequence). This CDR3 spans 18 amino acids. J gave up 5 bases and V 2 bases, and 11 bases lay outside the gene matches. The library was built from around 380 ng RNA with molecular barcoded adaptors for alpha/delta and beta/gamma chains. Using its own MiXCR run on the reads, TCRdb lists one record per CDR3 protein. Of about 62,000 distinct CDR3 sequences listed, roughly 19% are singletons. This TCR was sampled from a donor older than 35 with multiple myeloma. The rearrangement links TRBV27 to TRBJ2-2; 10 bases agree with TRBD2. Material for sequencing was a population of CD138-negative cells sorted from bone marrow. CDR3 residues: CASSLDASGSLGTGELFF. DNA of the CDR3: TGTGCCAGCAGTTTAGATGCTAGCGGGAGCTTGGGGACCGGGGAGCTGTTTTTT.